Reported below is one TCR beta chain. Its target is not known. The source of the sample is a study of shared clonotypes between healthy human individuals. Across the study: Three CD4 naive, three CD4 memory, two CD8 naive and one CD8 memory plate were used per donor.

Naivety among CD8 cells was defined by CD45RO negativity and positive CCR7 selection, thereby excluding terminally differentiated effector memory CD45RA+ cells. The repertoire was sequenced with immunoSEQ multiplex PCR; TCRdb's copy has only in-frame clones and lacks some. The sample comprises approximately 2,200,000 clones, 93% of which are singletons, and roughly 1.7% rests with the top ten. Unmatched junction bases numbered 10, after V lost 11 bases and J lost 3 bases. CDR3 length: 13 amino acids. Study-level points and caveats: The four-donor shared clonotypes exceeded non-shared clonotypes in generation probability, with non-shared ones scoring lower. Naive subsets, compared against memory subsets, generally had larger estimated richness values.

Sequenced input: naive CD8+ T cells from PBMCs. V and J are TRBV23-1 and TRBJ2-7; TRBD2 agrees at 7 bases. TRBV23-1 is an open reading frame whose function is uncertain. The TCR originated in a man younger than 35 in good health. Some clones in this sample may be carry-over from other donors' samples. In DNA form, the CDR3 reads TGCGCCCCGCGGGAGCTAACGTTCTACGAGCAGTACTTC. This gives the protein CAPRELTFYEQYF.